The 4 T cell receptor beta chains below all came from one sample that was sequenced in a study of blood T cells in healthy people across ages. For the second PCR, which ran for about 7 to 11 cycles, a sample-barcoded 5' primer and a J-beta primer mix were used. TCRdb passed the 5' RACE reads through MiXCR, listing each CDR3 protein once. The sample shows approximately 700,000 distinct CDR3 sequences, about 32% of them seen only once. The material sequenced was blood. The receptors were gathered from a woman older than 75 in good health.

The V and J genes are TRBV12-3 or TRBV12-4 and TRBJ2-5; D is unresolved. The assigned J gene may be wrong: the sequence end matches TRBJ2-7 better. The CDR3 is 13 residues long. CDR3 nucleotides: TGTGCCAGCACCCTATTTGGCTCCTACGAGCAGTACTTC. It is translated as CASTLFGSYEQYF.

The chain recombines TRBV7-2 with TRBJ2-7, with 11 positions matching TRBD2. CDR1 is SGHTA and CDR2 is FQGNSA in the germline V gene. Trimming at V came to 1 base and at J to 6 bases, leaving 5 bases not matched to a gene. CDR3 size: 15 residues. The CDR3 DNA reads TGTGCCAGCAGCTTAGGGGCTAGCGGGAGGACCGAGCAGTACTTC. Its translation: CASSLGASGRTEQYF. Together with reference TRBV7-2 and TRBJ2-7, the CDR3 gives the full variable domain: GAGVSQSPSNKVTEKGKDVELRCDPISGHTALYWYRQSLGQGLEFLIYFQGNSAPDKSGLPSDRFSAERTGGSVSTLTIQRTQQEDSAVYLCASSLGASGRTEQYFGPGTRLTVT.

This clonotype was detected a few times. The rearrangement joins TRBV20-1 to TRBJ1-4, with 7 nucleotides matching TRBD1. Per germline, CDR1 DFQATT and CDR2 SNEGSKA (reference sequence). This CDR3 comprises 13 residues. V dropped 5 bases and J dropped 7; count of bases not matched to a gene: 7. CDR3 in DNA: TGCAGTGCTCCTGCAGGGGGGGGTGAAAAACTGTTTTTT. Residues: CSAPAGGGEKLFF.

Turning to this clonotype: One base away lies a much larger clone, so this may be a sequencing read error. The V gene is TRBV7-2, the J gene TRBJ2-5, with TRBD1 matching over 8 bases. The junction had 9 bases not matched to a gene; V was cut back by 4 bases and J by 5 bases. Germline values: CDR1 SGHTA, CDR2 FQGNSA. The CDR3 covers 15 residues. CDR3 protein: CASSSPTGARETQYF. CDR3 DNA sequence: TGTGCCAGCAGCTCCCCGACAGGGGCGCGGGAGACCCAGTACTTC.